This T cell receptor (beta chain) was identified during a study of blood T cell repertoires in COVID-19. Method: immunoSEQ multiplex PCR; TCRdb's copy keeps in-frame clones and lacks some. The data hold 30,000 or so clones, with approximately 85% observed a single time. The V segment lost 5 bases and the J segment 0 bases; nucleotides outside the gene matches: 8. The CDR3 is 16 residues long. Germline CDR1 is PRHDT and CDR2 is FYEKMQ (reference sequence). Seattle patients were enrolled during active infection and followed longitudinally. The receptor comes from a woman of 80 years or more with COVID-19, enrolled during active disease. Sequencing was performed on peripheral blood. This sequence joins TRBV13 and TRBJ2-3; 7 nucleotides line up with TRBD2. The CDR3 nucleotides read TGTGCCAGCAGCCCCCCCAGCGGGGAAAGCACAGATACGCAGTATTTT. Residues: CASSPPSGESTDTQYF.